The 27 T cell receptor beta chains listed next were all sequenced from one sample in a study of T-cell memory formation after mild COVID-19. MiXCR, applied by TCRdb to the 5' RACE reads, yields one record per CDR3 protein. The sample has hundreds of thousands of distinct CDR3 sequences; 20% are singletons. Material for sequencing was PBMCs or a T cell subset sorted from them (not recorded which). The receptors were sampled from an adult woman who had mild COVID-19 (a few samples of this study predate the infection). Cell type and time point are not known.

The DNA for the CDR3 is TGTGCCAGCGGCACCTCATCACGACGCAGGGTGAGGTCCTACAATGAGCAGTTCTTC. Translating gives CASGTSSRRRVRSYNEQFF. This chain uses TRBV7-9 with TRBJ2-1; maybe TRBD1 (5 bases). CDR1 SEHNR and CDR2 FQNEAQ come from the germline V gene (reference sequence). The CDR3 loop spans 19 amino acids. Deletions cut 8 bases from V and 1 base from J, with 27 bases between.

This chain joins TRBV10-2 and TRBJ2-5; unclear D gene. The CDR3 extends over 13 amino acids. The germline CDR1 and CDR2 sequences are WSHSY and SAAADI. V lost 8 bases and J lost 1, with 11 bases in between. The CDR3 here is CASGRMPQETQYF. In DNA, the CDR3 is TGCGCCAGCGGCCGAATGCCCCAAGAGACCCAGTACTTC.

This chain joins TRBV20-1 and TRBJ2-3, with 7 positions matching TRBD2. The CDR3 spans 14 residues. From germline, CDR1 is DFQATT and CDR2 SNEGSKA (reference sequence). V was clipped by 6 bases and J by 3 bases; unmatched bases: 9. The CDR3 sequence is CSAAPAGATDTQYF. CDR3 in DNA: TGCAGTGCCGCCCCTGCGGGAGCAACAGATACGCAGTATTTT.

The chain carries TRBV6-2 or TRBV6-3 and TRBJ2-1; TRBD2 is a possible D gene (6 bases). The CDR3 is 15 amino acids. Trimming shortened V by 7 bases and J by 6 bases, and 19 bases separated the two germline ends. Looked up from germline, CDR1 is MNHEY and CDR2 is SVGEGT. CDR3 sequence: CASKLGRDHFNEQFF. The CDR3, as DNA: TGTGCCAGCAAGTTGGGGCGGGACCACTTCAATGAGCAGTTCTTC.

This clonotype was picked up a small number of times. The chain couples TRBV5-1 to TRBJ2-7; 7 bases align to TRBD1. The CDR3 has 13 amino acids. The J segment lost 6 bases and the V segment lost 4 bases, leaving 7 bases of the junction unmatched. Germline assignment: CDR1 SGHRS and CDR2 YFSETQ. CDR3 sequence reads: CASSLTGQVEQYF. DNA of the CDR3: TGCGCCAGCAGCCTAACTGGACAGGTCGAGCAGTACTTC.

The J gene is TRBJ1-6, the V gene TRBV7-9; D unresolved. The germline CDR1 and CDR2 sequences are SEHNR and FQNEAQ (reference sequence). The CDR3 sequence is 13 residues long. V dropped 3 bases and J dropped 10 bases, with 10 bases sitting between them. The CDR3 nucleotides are TGTGCCAGCAGCTTGGAGGTTGGATCACCCCTCCACTTT. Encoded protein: CASSLEVGSPLHF.

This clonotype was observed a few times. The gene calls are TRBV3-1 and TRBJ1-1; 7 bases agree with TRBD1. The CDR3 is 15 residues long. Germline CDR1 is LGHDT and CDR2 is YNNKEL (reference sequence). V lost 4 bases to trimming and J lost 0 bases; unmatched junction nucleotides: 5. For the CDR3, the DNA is TGTGCCAGCAGCCGTGGGGGACAGTTGAACACTGAAGCTTTCTTT. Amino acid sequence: CASSRGGQLNTEAFF.

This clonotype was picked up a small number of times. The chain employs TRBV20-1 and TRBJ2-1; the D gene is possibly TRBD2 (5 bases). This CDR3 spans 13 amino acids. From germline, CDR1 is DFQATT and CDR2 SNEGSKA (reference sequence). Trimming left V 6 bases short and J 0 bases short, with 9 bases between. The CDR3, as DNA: TGCAGTGCCTGGGAGACCTCCTACAATGAGCAGTTCTTC. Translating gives CSAWETSYNEQFF.

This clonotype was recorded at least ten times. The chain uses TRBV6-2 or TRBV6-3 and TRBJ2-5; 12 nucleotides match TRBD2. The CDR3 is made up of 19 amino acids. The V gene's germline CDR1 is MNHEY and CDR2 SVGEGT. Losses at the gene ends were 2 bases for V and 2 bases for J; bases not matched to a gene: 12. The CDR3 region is CASSYARKSGTSGQETQYF. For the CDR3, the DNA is TGTGCCAGCAGTTACGCCAGAAAATCCGGGACTAGCGGGCAAGAGACCCAGTACTTC.

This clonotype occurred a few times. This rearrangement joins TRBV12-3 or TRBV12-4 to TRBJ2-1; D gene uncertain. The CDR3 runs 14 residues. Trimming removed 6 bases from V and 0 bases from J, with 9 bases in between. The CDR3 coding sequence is TGTGCCAGCAGGTACTCGAGCTCCTACAATGAGCAGTTCTTC. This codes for CASRYSSSYNEQFF.

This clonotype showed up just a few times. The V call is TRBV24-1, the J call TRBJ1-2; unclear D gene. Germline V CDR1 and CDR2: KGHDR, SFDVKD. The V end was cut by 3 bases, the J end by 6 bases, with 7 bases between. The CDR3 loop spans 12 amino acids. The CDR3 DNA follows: TGTGCCACCAGTGATCGGACTCATGGCTACACCTTC. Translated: CATSDRTHGYTF.

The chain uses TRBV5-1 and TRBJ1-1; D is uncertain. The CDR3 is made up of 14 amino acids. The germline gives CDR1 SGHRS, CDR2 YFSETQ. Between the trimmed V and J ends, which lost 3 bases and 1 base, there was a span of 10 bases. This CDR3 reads CASSSPAENTEAFF. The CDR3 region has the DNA TGCGCCAGCAGCTCCCCCGCGGAGAACACTGAAGCTTTCTTT.

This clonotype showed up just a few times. CDR3 loop: CASSPRELLNGEQYF. The DNA for the CDR3 is TGTGCCAGCTCACCACGGGAGCTTCTAAACGGCGAGCAGTACTTC. V gene TRBV18 combines with J gene TRBJ2-7; maybe TRBD2 (5 bases). The CDR3 length is 15 residues. Trimming cost V 1 base and J 6 bases, with 16 bases left between them. Germline CDR1 is KGHSH and CDR2 is LQKENI.

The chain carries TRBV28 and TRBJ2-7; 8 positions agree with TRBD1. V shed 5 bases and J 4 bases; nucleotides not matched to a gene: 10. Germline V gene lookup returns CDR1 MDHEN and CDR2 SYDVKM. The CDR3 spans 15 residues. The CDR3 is CASSTPHQGAYEQYF. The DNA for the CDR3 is TGTGCCAGCAGTACACCACATCAGGGGGCTTACGAGCAGTACTTC.

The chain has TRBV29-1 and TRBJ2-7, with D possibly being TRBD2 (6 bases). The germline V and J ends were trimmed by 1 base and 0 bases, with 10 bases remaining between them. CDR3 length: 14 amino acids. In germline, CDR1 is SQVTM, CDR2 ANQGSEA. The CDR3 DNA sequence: TGCAGCGTTGAAGGGACGACTAGCTCCTACGAGCAGTACTTC. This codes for CSVEGTTSSYEQYF.

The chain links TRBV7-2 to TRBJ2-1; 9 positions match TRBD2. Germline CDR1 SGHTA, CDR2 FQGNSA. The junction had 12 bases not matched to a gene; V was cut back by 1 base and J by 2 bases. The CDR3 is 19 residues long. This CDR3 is CASSLESGLAGLAYNEQFF. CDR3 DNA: TGTGCCAGCAGCTTAGAATCCGGGCTAGCGGGGCTAGCCTACAATGAGCAGTTCTTC. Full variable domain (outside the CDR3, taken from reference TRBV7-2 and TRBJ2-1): GAGVSQSPSNKVTEKGKDVELRCDPISGHTALYWYRQSLGQGLEFLIYFQGNSAPDKSGLPSDRFSAERTGGSVSTLTIQRTQQEDSAVYLCASSLESGLAGLAYNEQFFGPGTRLTVL.

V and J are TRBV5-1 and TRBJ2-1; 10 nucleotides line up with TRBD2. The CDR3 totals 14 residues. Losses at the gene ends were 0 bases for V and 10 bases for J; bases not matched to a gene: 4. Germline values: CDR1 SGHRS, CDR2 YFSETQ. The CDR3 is CASSLGTSGDEQFF. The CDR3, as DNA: TGCGCCAGCAGCTTGGGGACTAGCGGAGACGAGCAGTTCTTC.

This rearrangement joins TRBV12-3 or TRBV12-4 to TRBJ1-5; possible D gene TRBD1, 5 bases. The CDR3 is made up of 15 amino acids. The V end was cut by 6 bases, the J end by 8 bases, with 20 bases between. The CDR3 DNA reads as TGTGCCAGCAGCCAAGATCGTGGGGCAGGGAAGCCCCAGCATTTT. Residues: CASSQDRGAGKPQHF.

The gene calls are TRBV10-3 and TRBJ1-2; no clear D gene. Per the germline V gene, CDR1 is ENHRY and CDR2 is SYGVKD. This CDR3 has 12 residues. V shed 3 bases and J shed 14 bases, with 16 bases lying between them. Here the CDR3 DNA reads TGTGCCATCAGTGATCGGTGGATCGCTCGGACCTTC. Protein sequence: CAISDRWIARTF.

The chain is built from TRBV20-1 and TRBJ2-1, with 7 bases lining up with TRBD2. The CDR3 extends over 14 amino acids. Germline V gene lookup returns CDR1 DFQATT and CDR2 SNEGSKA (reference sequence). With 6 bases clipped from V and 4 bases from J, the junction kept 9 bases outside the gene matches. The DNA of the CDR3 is TGCAGTGCGGGGGGGACCAGCGGGTACAATGAGCAGTTCTTC. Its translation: CSAGGTSGYNEQFF.

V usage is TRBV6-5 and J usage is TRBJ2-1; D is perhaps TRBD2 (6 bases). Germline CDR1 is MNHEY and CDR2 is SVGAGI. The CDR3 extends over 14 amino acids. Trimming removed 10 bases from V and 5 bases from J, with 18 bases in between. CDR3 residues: CATEQDPGDNEQFF. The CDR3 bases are TGTGCCACTGAACAGGACCCGGGAGACAATGAGCAGTTCTTC.

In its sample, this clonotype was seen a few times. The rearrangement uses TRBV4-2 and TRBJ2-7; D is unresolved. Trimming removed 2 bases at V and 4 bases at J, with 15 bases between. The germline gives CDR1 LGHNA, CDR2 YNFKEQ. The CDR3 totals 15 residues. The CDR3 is CASSQSPLTQYEQYF. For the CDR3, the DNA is TGTGCCAGCAGCCAATCCCCGCTCACCCAGTACGAGCAGTACTTC.

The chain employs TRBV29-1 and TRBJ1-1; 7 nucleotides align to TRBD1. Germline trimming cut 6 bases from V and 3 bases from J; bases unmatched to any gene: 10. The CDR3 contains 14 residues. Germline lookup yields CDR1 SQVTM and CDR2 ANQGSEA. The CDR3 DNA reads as TGCAGCGTCGCCGACAGGGCTGGGTACACTGAAGCTTTCTTT. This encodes CSVADRAGYTEAFF.

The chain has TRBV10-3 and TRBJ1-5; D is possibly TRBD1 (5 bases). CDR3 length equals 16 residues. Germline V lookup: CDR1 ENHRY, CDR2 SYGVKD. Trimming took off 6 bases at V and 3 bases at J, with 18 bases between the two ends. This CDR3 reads CAISARPRGVNQPQHF. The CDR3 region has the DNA TGTGCCATCAGCGCCCGCCCCCGGGGGGTCAATCAGCCCCAGCATTTT.

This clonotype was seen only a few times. CDR3 region: CASSPKTSGAYNEQFF. The CDR3 DNA is TGTGCCAGCAGCCCCAAGACTAGCGGTGCCTACAATGAGCAGTTCTTC. V gene TRBV7-9 combines with J gene TRBJ2-1; TRBD2 matches 9 bases. The length of the CDR3 is 16 residues. Germline CDR1 is SEHNR and CDR2 is FQNEAQ (reference sequence). V lost 5 bases to trimming and J lost 2 bases; unmatched junction nucleotides: 7.

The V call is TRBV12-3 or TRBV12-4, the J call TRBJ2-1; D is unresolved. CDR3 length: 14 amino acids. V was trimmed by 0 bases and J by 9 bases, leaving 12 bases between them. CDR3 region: CASSLAHSSSEQFF. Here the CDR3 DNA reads TGTGCCAGCAGTTTAGCGCATAGTTCGAGTGAGCAGTTCTTC.

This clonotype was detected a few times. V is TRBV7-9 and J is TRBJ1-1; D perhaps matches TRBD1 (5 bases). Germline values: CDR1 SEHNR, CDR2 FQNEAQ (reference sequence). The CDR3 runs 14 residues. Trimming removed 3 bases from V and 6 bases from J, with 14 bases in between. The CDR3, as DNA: TGTGCCAGCAGCTTCCCCGGGACCGACGCTGAAGCTTTCTTT. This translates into CASSFPGTDAEAFF.